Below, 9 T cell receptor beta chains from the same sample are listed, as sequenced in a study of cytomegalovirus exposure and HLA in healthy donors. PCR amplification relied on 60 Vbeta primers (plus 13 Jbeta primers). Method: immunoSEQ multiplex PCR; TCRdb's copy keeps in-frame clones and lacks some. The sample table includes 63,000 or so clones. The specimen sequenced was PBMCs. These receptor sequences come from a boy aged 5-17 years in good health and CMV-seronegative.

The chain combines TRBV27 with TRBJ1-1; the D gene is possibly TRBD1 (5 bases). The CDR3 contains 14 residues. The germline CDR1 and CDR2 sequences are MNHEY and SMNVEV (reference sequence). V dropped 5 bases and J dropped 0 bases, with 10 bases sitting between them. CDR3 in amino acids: CASSPTEMNTEAFF. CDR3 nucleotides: TGTGCCAGCAGTCCGACAGAAATGAACACTGAAGCTTTCTTT.

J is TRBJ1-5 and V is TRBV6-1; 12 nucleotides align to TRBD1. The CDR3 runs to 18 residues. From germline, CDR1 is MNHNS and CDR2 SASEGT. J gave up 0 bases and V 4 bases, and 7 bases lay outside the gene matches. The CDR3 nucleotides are TGTGCCAGCAGTGCCGGGACAGGGGGCGCGAATAGCAATCAGCCCCAGCATTTT. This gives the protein CASSAGTGGANSNQPQHF.

Here the CDR3 DNA reads TGTGCCAGCAGCACAGGGTCTGAGGGCAACTATGGCTACACCTTC. Its protein product is CASSTGSEGNYGYTF. The genes are TRBV28 and TRBJ1-2; TRBD1 is a possible D gene (6 bases). The CDR3 has 15 residues. CDR1 is MDHEN and CDR2 is SYDVKM in the germline V gene. The germline V and J ends were trimmed by 6 bases and 2 bases, with 16 bases remaining between them.

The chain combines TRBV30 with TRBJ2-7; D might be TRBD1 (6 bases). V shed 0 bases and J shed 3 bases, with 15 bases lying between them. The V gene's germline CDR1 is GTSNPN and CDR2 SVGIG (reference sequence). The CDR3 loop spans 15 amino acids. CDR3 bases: TGTGCCTGGAGTGTACACAGGATACAGGGCTACGAGCAGTACTTC. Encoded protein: CAWSVHRIQGYEQYF.

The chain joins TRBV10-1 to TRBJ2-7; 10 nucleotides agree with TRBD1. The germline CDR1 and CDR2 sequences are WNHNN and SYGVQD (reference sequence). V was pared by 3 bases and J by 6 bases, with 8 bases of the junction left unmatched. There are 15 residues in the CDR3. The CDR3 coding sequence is TGCGCCAGCAGTGAAACCGGGACAGGGGAGTCCGAGCAGTACTTC. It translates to CASSETGTGESEQYF.

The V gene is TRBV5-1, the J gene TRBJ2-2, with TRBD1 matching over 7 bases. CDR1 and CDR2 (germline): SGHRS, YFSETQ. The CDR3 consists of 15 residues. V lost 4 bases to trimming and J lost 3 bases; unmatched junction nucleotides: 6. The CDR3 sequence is CASSGGQPDTGELFF. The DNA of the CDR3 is TGCGCCAGCAGCGGGGGACAGCCTGACACCGGGGAGCTGTTTTTT.

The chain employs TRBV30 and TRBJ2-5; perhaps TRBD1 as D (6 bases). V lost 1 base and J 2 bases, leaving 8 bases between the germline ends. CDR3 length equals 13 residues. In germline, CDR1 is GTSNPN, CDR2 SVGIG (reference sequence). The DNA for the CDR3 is TGTGCCTGGAGTGGGCAGGGGCAAGAGACCCAGTACTTC. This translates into CAWSGQGQETQYF. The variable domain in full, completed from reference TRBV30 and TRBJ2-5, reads SQTIHQWPATLVQPVGSPLSLECTVEGTSNPNLYWYRQAAGRGLQLLFYSVGIGQISSEVPQNLSASRPQDRQFILSSKKLLLSDSGFYLCAWSGQGQETQYFGPGTRLLVL.

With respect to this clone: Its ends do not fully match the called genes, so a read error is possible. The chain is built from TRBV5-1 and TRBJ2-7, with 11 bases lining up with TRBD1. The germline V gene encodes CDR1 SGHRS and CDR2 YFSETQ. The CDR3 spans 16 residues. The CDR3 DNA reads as TGCGCCAGCAGCGGAATCCGGGACAGGGGGTCCTCCGAGCAGTACTTC. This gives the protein CASSGIRDRGSSEQYF.

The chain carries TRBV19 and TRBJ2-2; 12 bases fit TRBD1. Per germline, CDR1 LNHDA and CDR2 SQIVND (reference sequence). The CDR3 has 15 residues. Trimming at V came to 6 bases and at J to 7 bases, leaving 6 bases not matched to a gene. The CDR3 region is CASSGTGGSGGELFF. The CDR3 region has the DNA TGTGCCAGTAGCGGGACAGGGGGCTCTGGCGGGGAGCTGTTTTTT.